Sequencing of this TCR beta chain was carried out in a study of cytomegalovirus exposure and HLA in healthy donors. Study-wide points: What a later analysis showed was that several of the most significant clusters appeared linked to common viral pathogens.

Trimming removed 4 bases at V and 0 bases at J, with 16 bases between. The CDR3 totals 17 residues. CDR1 is MDHEN, CDR2 SYDVKM, per germline. In this sample, this clone turned up a few times. What it binds is not known. PCR involved 60 Vbeta and 13 Jbeta primers. Assay: immunoSEQ multiplex PCR; the TCRdb copy retains only in-frame clones and omits some. The sample shows around 130,000 clones, around 75% of them seen only once. The specimen was PBMCs. This receptor was identified in a man aged 25 to 40 in good health and CMV-seronegative. The chain recombines TRBV28 with TRBJ2-1; D might be TRBD2 (5 bases). The CDR3 region has the DNA TGTGCCAGCAGTTCCCCAGGTTTGGGGAGCTCCTACAATGAGCAGTTCTTC. As protein: CASSSPGLGSSYNEQFF. The variable domain in full, completed from reference TRBV28 and TRBJ2-1, reads DVKVTQSSRYLVKRTGEKVFLECVQDMDHENMFWYRQDPGLGLRLIYFSYDVKMKEKGDIPEGYSVSREKKERFSLILESASTNQTSMYLCASSSPGLGSSYNEQFFGPGTRLTVL.